This TCR beta chain emerged from a study of blood T cell repertoires in COVID-19. Study as a whole: Samples of COVID-19 (acute and convalescent) were obtained from the United States, Italy and Spain. T cells, B-cell-depleted T cells, or PBMCs provided the cDNA or gDNA that served as material.

This CDR3 is built from 15 residues. The germline V gene has CDR1 LNHDA and CDR2 SQIVND (reference sequence). With 2 bases removed from V and 3 bases from J, the gap between germline ends came to 8 bases. Per the authors' pipeline: From reference gene primer amplification, estimates of nucleated cell counts were derived. Method: immunoSEQ multiplex PCR; TCRdb's copy keeps in-frame clones and lacks some. For V, J and clone size, that table is used; D and trimming come from the DNA. The sample gives approximately 88,000 clones, about four fifths of which show up once; about a fifth is in the top ten. Sequenced sample: peripheral blood. The TCR comes from an elderly woman with active or convalescent COVID-19. The rearrangement links TRBV19 to TRBJ1-6; D perhaps matches TRBD1 (5 bases). The CDR3 protein is CASSIMTVYNSPLHF. The CDR3 DNA is TGTGCCAGTAGTATAATGACAGTCTATAATTCACCCCTCCACTTT.